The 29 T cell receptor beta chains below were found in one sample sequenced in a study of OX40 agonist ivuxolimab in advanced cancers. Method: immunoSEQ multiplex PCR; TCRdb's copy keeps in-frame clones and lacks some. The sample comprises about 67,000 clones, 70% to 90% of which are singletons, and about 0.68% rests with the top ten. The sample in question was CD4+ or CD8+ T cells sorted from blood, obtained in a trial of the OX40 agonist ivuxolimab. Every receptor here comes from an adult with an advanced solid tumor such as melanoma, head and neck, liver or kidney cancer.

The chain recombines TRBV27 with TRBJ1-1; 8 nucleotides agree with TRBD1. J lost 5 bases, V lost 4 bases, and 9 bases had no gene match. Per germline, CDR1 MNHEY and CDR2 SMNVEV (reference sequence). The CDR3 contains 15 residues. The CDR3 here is CASSSPGTGRTEAFF. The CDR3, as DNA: TGTGCCAGCAGTTCCCCCGGGACAGGTCGAACTGAAGCTTTCTTT.

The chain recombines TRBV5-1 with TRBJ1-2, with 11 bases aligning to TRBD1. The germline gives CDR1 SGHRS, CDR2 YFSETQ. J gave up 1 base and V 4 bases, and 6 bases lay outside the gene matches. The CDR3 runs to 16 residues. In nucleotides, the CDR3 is TGCGCCAGCAGCCCGGAGGGACAGGGGGTTAACTATGGCTACACCTTC. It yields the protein CASSPEGQGVNYGYTF.

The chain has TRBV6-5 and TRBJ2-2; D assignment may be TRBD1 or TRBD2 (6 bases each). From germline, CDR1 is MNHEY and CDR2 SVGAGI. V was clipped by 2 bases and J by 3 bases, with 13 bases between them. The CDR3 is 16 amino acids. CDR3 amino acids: CASSYGGLGDTGELFF. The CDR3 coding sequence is TGTGCCAGCAGTTACGGGGGGCTCGGCGACACCGGGGAGCTGTTTTTT.

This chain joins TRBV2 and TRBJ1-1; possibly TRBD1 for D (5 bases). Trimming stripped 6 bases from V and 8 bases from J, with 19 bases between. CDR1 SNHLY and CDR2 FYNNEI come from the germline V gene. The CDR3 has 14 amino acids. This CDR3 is CASSSDYRGAEAFF. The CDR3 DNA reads TGTGCCAGCAGCTCAGACTATAGGGGAGCCGAAGCTTTCTTT.

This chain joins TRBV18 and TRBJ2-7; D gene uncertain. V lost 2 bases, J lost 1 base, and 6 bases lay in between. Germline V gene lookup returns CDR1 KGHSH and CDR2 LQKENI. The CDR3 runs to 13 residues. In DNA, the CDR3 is TGTGCCAGCTCACCAGTCAGTTCCTACGAGCAGTACTTC. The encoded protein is CASSPVSSYEQYF. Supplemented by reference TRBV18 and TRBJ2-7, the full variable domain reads NAGVMQNPRHLVRRRGQEARLRCSPMKGHSHVYWYRQLPEEGLKFMVYLQKENIIDESGMPKERFSAEFPKEGPSILRIQQVVRGDSAAYFCASSPVSSYEQYFGPGTRLTVT.

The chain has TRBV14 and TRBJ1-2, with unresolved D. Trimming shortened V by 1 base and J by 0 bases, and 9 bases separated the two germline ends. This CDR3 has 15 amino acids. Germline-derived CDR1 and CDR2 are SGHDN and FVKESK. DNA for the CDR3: TGTGCCAGCAGCCAAGGGCTGCCGACTAACTATGGCTACACCTTC. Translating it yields CASSQGLPTNYGYTF.

The CDR3 DNA reads TGTGCCAGCAGTTACGGGGACAGCCAAAAACTGTTTTTT. As protein: CASSYGDSQKLFF. The chain carries TRBV6-6 and TRBJ1-4; 7 nucleotides line up with TRBD1. The CDR3 totals 13 residues. Looked up from germline, CDR1 is MNHNY and CDR2 is SVGAGI (reference sequence). J lost 9 bases, V lost 2 bases, and 3 bases had no gene match.

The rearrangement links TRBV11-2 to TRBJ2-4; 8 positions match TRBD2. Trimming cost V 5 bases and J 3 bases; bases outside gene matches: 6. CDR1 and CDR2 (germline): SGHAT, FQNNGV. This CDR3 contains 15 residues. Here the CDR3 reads CASSPGGGNKNIQYF. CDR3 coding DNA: TGTGCCAGCAGCCCGGGCGGGGGGAACAAAAACATTCAGTACTTC.

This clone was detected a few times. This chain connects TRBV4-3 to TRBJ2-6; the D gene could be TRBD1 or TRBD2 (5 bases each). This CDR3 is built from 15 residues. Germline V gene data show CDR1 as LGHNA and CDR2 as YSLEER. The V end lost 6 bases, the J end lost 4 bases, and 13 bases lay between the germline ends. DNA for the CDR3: TGCGCCAGCAGACACGAGGGGTCAGGGGCCAACGTCCTGACTTTC. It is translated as CASRHEGSGANVLTF.

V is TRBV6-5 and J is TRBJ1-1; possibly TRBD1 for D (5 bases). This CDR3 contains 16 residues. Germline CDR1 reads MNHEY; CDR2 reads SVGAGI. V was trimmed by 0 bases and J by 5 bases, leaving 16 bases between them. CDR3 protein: CASSYSQWDPGTEAFF. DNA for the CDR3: TGTGCCAGCAGTTACTCACAGTGGGACCCAGGTACTGAAGCTTTCTTT.

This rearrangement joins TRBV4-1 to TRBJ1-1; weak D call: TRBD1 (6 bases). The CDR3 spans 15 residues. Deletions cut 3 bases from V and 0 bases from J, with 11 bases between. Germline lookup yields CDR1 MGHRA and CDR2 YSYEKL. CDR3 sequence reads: CASSHWGQLNTEAFF. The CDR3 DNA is TGCGCCAGCAGCCATTGGGGACAATTGAACACTGAAGCTTTCTTT.

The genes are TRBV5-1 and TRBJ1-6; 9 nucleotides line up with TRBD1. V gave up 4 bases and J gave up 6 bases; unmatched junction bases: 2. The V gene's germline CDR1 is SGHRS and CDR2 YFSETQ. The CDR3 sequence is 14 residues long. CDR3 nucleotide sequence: TGCGCCAGCAGCGAGACAGGGGGTAATTCACCCCTCCACTTT. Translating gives CASSETGGNSPLHF.

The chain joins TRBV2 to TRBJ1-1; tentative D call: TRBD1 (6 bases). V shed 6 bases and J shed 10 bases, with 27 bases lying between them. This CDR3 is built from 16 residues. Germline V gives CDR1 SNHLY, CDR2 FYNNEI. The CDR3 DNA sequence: TGTGCCAGCAGACTCTCGGCGGGGTCCGGGGGCTTGGGAGCTTTCTTT. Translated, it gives CASRLSAGSGGLGAFF.

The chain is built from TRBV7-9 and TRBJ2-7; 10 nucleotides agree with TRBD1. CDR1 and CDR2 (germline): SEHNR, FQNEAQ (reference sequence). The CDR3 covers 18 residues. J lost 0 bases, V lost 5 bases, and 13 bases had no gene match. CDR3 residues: CASSTIRTGGFYSYEQYF. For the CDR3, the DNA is TGTGCCAGCAGCACCATACGGACAGGGGGGTTCTACTCCTACGAGCAGTACTTC. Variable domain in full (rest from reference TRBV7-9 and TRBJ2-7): DTGVSQNPRHKITKRGQNVTFRCDPISEHNRLYWYRQTLGQGPEFLTYFQNEAQLEKSRLLSDRFSAERPKGSFSTLEIQRTEQGDSAMYLCASSTIRTGGFYSYEQYFGPGTRLTVT.

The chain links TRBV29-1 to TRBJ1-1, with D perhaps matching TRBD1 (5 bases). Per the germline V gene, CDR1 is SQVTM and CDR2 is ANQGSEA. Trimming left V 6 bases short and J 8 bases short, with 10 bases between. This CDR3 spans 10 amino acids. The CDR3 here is CSVGDREAFF. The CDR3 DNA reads TGCAGCGTGGGGGACCGGGAAGCTTTCTTT.

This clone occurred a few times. The CDR3 protein is CASSGGSSGNTIYF. The CDR3 DNA sequence: TGCGCCAGCAGTGGGGGGAGCTCTGGAAACACCATATATTTT. This chain uses TRBV10-2 with TRBJ1-3, with D perhaps TRBD1 (5 bases). This CDR3 has 14 residues. Germline lookup yields CDR1 WSHSY and CDR2 SAAADI. Trimming removed 4 bases at V and 0 bases at J, with 7 bases between.

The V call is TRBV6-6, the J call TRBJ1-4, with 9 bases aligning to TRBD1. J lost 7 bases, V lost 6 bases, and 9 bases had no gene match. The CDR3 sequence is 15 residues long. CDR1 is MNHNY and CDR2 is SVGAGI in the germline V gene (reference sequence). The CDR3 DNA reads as TGTGCCAGCAGGGGTGACAGGGGGAATTTTGAAAAACTGTTTTTT. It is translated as CASRGDRGNFEKLFF.

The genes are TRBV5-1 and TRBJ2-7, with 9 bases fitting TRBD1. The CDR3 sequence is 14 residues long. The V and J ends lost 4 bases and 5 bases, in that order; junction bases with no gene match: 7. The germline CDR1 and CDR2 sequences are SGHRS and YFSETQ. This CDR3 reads CASSVQGANHEQYF. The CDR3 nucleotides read TGCGCCAGCAGCGTACAGGGGGCGAACCACGAGCAGTACTTC.

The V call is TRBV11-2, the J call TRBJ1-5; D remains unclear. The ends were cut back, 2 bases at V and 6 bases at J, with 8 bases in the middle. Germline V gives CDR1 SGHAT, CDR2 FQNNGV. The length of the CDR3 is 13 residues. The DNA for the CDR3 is TGTGCCAGCAGCTTAAACCATCTTCAGCCCCAGCATTTT. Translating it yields CASSLNHLQPQHF. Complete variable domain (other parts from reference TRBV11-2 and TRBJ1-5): EAGVAQSPRYKIIEKRQSVAFWCNPISGHATLYWYQQILGQGPKLLIQFQNNGVVDDSQLPKDRFSAERLKGVDSTLKIQPAKLEDSAVYLCASSLNHLQPQHFGDGTRLSIL.

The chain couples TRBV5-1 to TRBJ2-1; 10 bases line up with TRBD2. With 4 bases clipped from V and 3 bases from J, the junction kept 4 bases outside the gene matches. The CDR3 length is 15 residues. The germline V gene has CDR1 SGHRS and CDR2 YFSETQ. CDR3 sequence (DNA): TGCGCCAGCAGCGACGTAGCGGGGGGCTACAATGAGCAGTTCTTC. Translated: CASSDVAGGYNEQFF.

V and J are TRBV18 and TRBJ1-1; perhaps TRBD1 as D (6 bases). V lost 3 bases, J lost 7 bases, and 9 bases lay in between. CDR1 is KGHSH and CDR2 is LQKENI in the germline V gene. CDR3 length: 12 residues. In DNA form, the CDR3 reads TGTGCCAGCTCACCGGACAGATATGAAGCTTTCTTT. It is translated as CASSPDRYEAFF.

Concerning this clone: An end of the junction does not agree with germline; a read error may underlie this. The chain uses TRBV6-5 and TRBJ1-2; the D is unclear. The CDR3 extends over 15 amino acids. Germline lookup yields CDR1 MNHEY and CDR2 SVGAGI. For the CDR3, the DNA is TGTGCCAGCAGTTACTATCCACCGACTAACTATGGCCACACCTTC. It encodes CASSYYPPTNYGHTF.

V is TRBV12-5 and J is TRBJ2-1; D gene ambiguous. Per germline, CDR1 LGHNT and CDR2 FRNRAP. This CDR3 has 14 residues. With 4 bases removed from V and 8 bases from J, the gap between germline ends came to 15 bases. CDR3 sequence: CASGSRPLVYEQFF. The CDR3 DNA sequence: TGTGCTAGTGGTTCCCGACCGTTGGTATATGAGCAGTTCTTC.

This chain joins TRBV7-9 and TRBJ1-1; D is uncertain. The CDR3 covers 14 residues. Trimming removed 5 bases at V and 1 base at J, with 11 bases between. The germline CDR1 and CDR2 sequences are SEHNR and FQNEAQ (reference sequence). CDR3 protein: CASSPRLGNTEAFF. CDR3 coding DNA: TGTGCCAGCAGCCCCCGGTTAGGGAACACTGAAGCTTTCTTT.

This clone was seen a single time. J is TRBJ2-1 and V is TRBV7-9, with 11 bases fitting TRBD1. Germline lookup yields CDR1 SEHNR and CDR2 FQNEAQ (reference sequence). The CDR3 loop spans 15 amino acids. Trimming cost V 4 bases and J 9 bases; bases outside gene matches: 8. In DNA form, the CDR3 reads TGTGCCAGCAGCTCTCGGGACAGGGGGACCCGTGAGCAGTTCTTC. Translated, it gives CASSSRDRGTREQFF.

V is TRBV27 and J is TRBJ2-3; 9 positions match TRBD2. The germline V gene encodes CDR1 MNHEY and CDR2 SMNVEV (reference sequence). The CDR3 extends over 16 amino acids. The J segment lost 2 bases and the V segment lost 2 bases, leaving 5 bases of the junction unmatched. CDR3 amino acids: CASSLGLAGTTDTQYF. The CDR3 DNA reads TGTGCCAGCAGTTTAGGGCTAGCGGGGACCACAGATACGCAGTATTTT.

The CDR3 sequence: CASTKDRYQPQHF. The CDR3 DNA is TGTGCCAGCACTAAGGACAGGTATCAGCCCCAGCATTTT. The chain carries TRBV6-5 and TRBJ1-5, with 7 bases lining up with TRBD1. With 7 bases clipped from V and 5 bases from J, the junction kept 5 bases outside the gene matches. The CDR3 totals 13 residues. CDR1 is MNHEY and CDR2 is SVGAGI in the germline V gene.

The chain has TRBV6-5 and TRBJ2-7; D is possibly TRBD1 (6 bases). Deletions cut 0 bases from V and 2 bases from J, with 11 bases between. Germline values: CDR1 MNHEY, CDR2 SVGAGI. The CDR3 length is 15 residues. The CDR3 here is CASSYSGQLTYEQYF. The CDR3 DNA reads TGTGCCAGCAGTTACTCCGGACAGCTAACCTACGAGCAGTACTTC.

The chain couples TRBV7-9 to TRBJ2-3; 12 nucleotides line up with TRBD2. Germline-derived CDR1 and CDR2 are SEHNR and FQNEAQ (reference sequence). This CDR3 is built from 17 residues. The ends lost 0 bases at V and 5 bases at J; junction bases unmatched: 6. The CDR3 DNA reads TGTGCCAGCAGCTTAGCGGCACTAGCGGGGGGTGGAGATACGCAGTATTTT. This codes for CASSLAALAGGGDTQYF.